This T cell receptor beta chain was sequenced for a study of blood T cell repertoires in COVID-19. For the study at large: From T cells, B-cell-depleted T cells, or PBMCs came the material, which was cDNA or gDNA.

TCRdb keeps only in-frame clones here, not all; method: immunoSEQ multiplex PCR. The sample has just under 85,000 clones; more than 75% are singletons. Germline CDR1 and CDR2: SQVTM and ANQGSEA. V lost 7 bases to trimming and J lost 0 bases, with 12 bases between them. CDR3 length equals 13 residues. Sequencing used peripheral blood. The chain links TRBV29-1 to TRBJ1-1, with D possibly being TRBD1 (6 bases). The clonotype originates from an older man with active or convalescent COVID-19. The CDR3 spells CSGEDSLNTEAFF. In DNA, the CDR3 is TGCAGCGGAGAGGACAGTTTGAACACTGAAGCTTTCTTT. Full variable domain (remainder filled in from reference TRBV29-1 and TRBJ1-1): SAVISQKPSRDICQRGTSLTIQCQVDSQVTMMFWYRQQPGQSLTLIATANQGSEATYESGFVIDKFPISRPNLTFSTLTVSNMSPEDSSIYLCSGEDSLNTEAFFGQGTRLTVV.